This entry lists 5 T cell receptor beta chains sequenced from one sample in a study of breast tumors, draining lymph nodes, adjacent tissues (dated by TCRdb to 2016 to 2017). Lymph node samples were obtained from the axillary draining lymph nodes of breast cancer patients. The protocol used for the library was multiplex PCR. Sequencing relied on an Illumina HiSeq 2000. Through fastp at Q25 and MiXCR, TCRdb rebuilt clones from the public reads, retaining in-frame beta chains. Rows with one shared CDR3 protein collapse into an entry with the most common genes and DNA. For this sample there are fewer than 200,000 distinct CDR3 sequences; about 30% appear just once. The ten largest clones represent 3.5% to 4.5% of the sample. Sequencing input: axillary lymph node tissue. All receptors derive from a female donor with breast cancer. Some clones in this sample may be carry-over from other donors' samples.

This clonotype showed up many times. The chain recombines TRBV5-1 with TRBJ1-2; D ambiguous. Trimming removed 6 bases from V and 8 bases from J, with 11 bases in between. The CDR3 is 11 amino acids. Germline values: CDR1 SGHRS, CDR2 YFSETQ. CDR3 in amino acids: CASTTEYGYTF. The CDR3 bases are TGCGCCAGCACCACGGAGTACGGCTACACCTTC.

A remark on this clonotype: Since the CDR3 does not end with the conserved phenylalanine or tryptophan, this likely comes from a read error. This chain connects TRBV7-9 to TRBJ2-1, with D maybe TRBD1 (5 bases). CDR3 length: 14 residues. Trimming took 5 bases from V and 4 from J, leaving 12 bases between them. The germline CDR1 and CDR2 sequences are SEHNR and FQNEAQ (reference sequence). CDR3 loop: CASSQDKSYNEQFL. The CDR3 bases are TGTGCCAGCAGCCAGGACAAGTCATACAATGAGCAGTTCCTC.

This clonotype was seen repeatedly, ten times or more. A much larger clonotype is one base distant, so this may be a read error. The rearrangement uses TRBV6-1 and TRBJ1-5; 9 bases align to TRBD1. V lost 5 bases and J lost 4; bases outside the gene matches: 6. The CDR3 is made up of 15 amino acids. Germline CDR1 MNHNS, CDR2 SASEGT. Here the CDR3 reads CASSRLTGGNQPQHF. The CDR3 nucleotides are TGTGCCAGCAGTCGTTTGACAGGGGGAAATCAGCCCCAGCATTTT.

This clonotype was recorded at least ten times. The chain joins TRBV12-3 or TRBV12-4 to TRBJ2-7; 8 bases fit TRBD2. V shed 0 bases and J 3 bases; nucleotides not matched to a gene: 7. The CDR3 length is 16 residues. CDR3 sequence (DNA): TGTGCCAGCAGTTTAGCGGGCTGGACTAGCTTCTACGAGCAGTACTTC. Its translation is CASSLAGWTSFYEQYF.

At least ten counts were recorded for this clonotype. This chain links TRBV7-8 with TRBJ1-2; maybe TRBD1 (5 bases). V lost 1 base, J lost 3 bases, and 9 bases lay in between. Germline V gene sequence: CDR1 SGHVS, CDR2 FQNEAQ. The length of the CDR3 is 14 residues. The CDR3 sequence: CASSLEGRDYGYTF. As DNA, the CDR3 is TGTGCCAGCAGCTTAGAAGGCAGGGACTATGGCTACACCTTC.